The rows below give T cell receptor beta chains drawn from one sample of a study of cytomegalovirus exposure and HLA in healthy donors. The protocol was immunoSEQ multiplex PCR, while the TCRdb copy is restricted to in-frame clones and leaves out a portion. In the table there are about 84,000 clones, less than 80% of which are singletons. Sequencing was carried out using PBMCs. The receptors were gathered from a woman aged 40 to 50 in good health and CMV-seropositive. Both conserved end residues are trimmed from each CDR3. D genes are given only for firm matches.

>TRBV11-2|13|TRBJ1-1|-
ASSLSGIINTEAF
>TRBV2|13|TRBJ2-2|TRBD2
ASSVSGRATGELF
>TRBV19|14|TRBJ1-4|-
ASNAPGRGFREKLF
>TRBV11-2|15|TRBJ2-6|TRBD2
ASSLVSGAAGANVLT
>TRBV5-4|13|TRBJ2-5|TRBD1
ASSPLWDREETQY
>TRBV18|10|TRBJ1-2|-
ASSTRGDGYT
>TRBV5-5|13|TRBJ2-2|TRBD1
ASSFGTGNTGELF
>TRBV5-1|14|TRBJ1-5|TRBD1
ASSPYRDRGDQPQH
>TRBV6-6|11|TRBJ1-2|TRBD1
ASTTPGTGGYT
>TRBV28|11|TRBJ2-1|TRBD2
ASRQGLENEQF
>TRBV29-1|14|TRBJ1-1|-
SVEDPGGGYYTEAF
>TRBV19|12|TRBJ1-5|-
ASSKLGGNQPQH
>TRBV19|14|TRBJ1-1|TRBD1
ASNLDRGRMNTEAF
>TRBV4-3|18|TRBJ2-6|TRBD1
ASSQDPPRTGRSGANVLT
>TRBV9|15|TRBJ2-7|-
ASSARWDSVDIYEQY
>TRBV7-8|16|TRBJ1-5|TRBD1
ASSLVHRGQGLNQPQH
>TRBV29-1|11|TRBJ1-1|-
SASDRANTEAF
>TRBV4-2|14|TRBJ1-2|-
ASSQDLGGGTYGYT
>TRBV9|13|TRBJ2-1|TRBD2
ASSTSGSSYNEQF
>TRBV10-1|11|TRBJ2-3|-
ASGGRGSDTQY
>TRBV30|12|TRBJ1-1|-
ACQKRGVDTEAF